These 18 T cell receptor beta chains were sequenced from one sample in a study of T cells in tumors after PD-1 blockade. Clones were read by immunoSEQ multiplex PCR, and TCRdb kept only the in-frame ones, dropping some. The sample records 35,000 or so clones, around four fifths being singletons. Sequencing used PBMCs, obtained before anti-PD-1 treatment. The receptor source for this set is a human donor with basal cell carcinoma.

This clone appeared a single time. The chain has TRBV7-3 and TRBJ2-3; the match to TRBD2 covers 10 bases. The ends lost 8 bases at V and 6 bases at J; junction bases unmatched: 11. This CDR3 comprises 15 residues. Germline CDR1 and CDR2: SGHTA and FQGTGA. CDR3 sequence (DNA): TGTGCCAGCGGGCTAGCGGGAGAGGTCGCCGATACGCAGTATTTT. Protein: CASGLAGEVADTQYF.

The chain links TRBV13 to TRBJ1-2, with D hard to call. The CDR3 consists of 15 residues. Between the trimmed V and J ends, which lost 0 bases and 5 bases, there was a span of 13 bases. Germline V CDR1 and CDR2: PRHDT, FYEKMQ (reference sequence). The CDR3 reads CASSLGGFFEYGYTF. DNA of the CDR3: TGTGCCAGCAGCTTAGGGGGGTTCTTCGAGTATGGCTACACCTTC.

This chain links TRBV14 with TRBJ1-2; D is unclear. Germline V gives CDR1 SGHDN, CDR2 FVKESK. This CDR3 has 15 amino acids. V shed 1 base and J shed 8 bases, with 17 bases lying between them. CDR3 in DNA: TGTGCCAGCAGCCAAGTCACGGCAGCCCTGGGGGGCTACACCTTC. Protein: CASSQVTAALGGYTF.

The chain employs TRBV2 and TRBJ1-4; maybe TRBD1 (6 bases). The ends were cut back, 6 bases at V and 5 bases at J, with 16 bases in the middle. Looked up from germline, CDR1 is SNHLY and CDR2 is FYNNEI. The CDR3 length is 15 residues. The CDR3 is CASRRRDTENEKLFF. The CDR3 nucleotides read TGTGCCAGCAGGAGACGGGACACCGAAAATGAAAAACTGTTTTTT.

The chain employs TRBV11-3 and TRBJ2-3; D remains ambiguous. The CDR3 has 14 residues. Trimming took off 7 bases at V and 4 bases at J, with 15 bases between the two ends. Germline values: CDR1 SGHNT, CDR2 YENEEA. The CDR3: CASIPDPRADTQYF. CDR3 nucleotide sequence: TGTGCCAGCATCCCGGACCCTAGGGCAGATACGCAGTATTTT.

This clone was counted between two and nine times. V is TRBV6-6 and J is TRBJ2-1; 9 bases align to TRBD1. CDR1 MNHNY and CDR2 SVGAGI come from the germline V gene (reference sequence). CDR3 length equals 14 residues. V was pared by 6 bases and J by 10 bases, with 10 bases of the junction left unmatched. The CDR3 loop is CASRDRGYGEEQFF. DNA for the CDR3: TGTGCCAGCAGGGACAGGGGCTACGGTGAGGAGCAGTTCTTC.

The chain uses TRBV28 and TRBJ2-7, with a possible D match to TRBD2 (6 bases). The CDR3 consists of 15 residues. Trimming stripped 2 bases from V and 0 bases from J, with 11 bases between. Germline-derived CDR1 and CDR2 are MDHEN and SYDVKM. CDR3 loop: CASSLSAGFSYEQYF. The DNA for the CDR3 is TGTGCCAGCAGTTTAAGTGCGGGATTCTCCTACGAGCAGTACTTC.

The chain couples TRBV30 to TRBJ1-1; possibly TRBD1 for D (5 bases). Looked up from germline, CDR1 is GTSNPN and CDR2 is SVGIG (reference sequence). This CDR3 is 14 amino acids long. V gave up 3 bases and J gave up 0 bases, with 11 bases separating them. The CDR3 region is CAWSWGRLNTEAFF. In nucleotides, the CDR3 is TGTGCCTGGAGCTGGGGCCGATTGAACACTGAAGCTTTCTTT.

This chain links TRBV5-6 with TRBJ2-3, with TRBD1 matching 7 bases. V lost 3 bases, J lost 7 bases, and 5 bases stayed unmatched. CDR1 is SGHDT, CDR2 YYEEEE, per germline. This CDR3 is 13 amino acids long. The CDR3, as DNA: TGTGCCAGCAGCTCGGGGACAGCCAATACGCAGTATTTT. This sequence encodes CASSSGTANTQYF.

This clone was seen more than once but under ten times. V gene TRBV19 combines with J gene TRBJ2-1; TRBD2 is a possible D gene (6 bases). V was clipped by 5 bases and J by 6 bases, with 17 bases between them. Germline assignment: CDR1 LNHDA and CDR2 SQIVND (reference sequence). The CDR3 consists of 15 residues. The CDR3 DNA sequence: TGTGCCAGTAGTCCGAATCCCGGGACTTTCAATGAGCAGTTCTTC. It codes for CASSPNPGTFNEQFF.

The V and J genes are TRBV14 and TRBJ1-1, with TRBD1 matching over 11 bases. Germline V CDR1 and CDR2: SGHDN, FVKESK. This CDR3 has 16 residues. Germline trimming cut 4 bases from V and 4 bases from J; bases unmatched to any gene: 8. CDR3 amino acids: CASSRPGQGVLTEAFF. The CDR3 DNA reads TGTGCCAGCAGCCGTCCGGGACAGGGGGTTCTCACTGAAGCTTTCTTT.

This clone appeared once. V gene TRBV16 combines with J gene TRBJ1-2; D remains unclear. Germline V gene sequence: CDR1 KGHSY, CDR2 FQNENV. With 2 bases removed from V and 8 bases from J, the gap between germline ends came to 12 bases. The CDR3 covers 13 residues. CDR3 protein: CASSQTGRGGYTF. DNA of the CDR3: TGTGCCAGCAGCCAAACTGGGCGCGGAGGCTACACCTTC. Combining the CDR3 with reference TRBV16 and TRBJ1-2 gives the whole variable domain GEEVAQTPKHLVRGEGQKAKLYCAPIKGHSYVFWYQQVLKNEFKFLISFQNENVFDETGMPKERFSAKCLPNSPCSLEIQATKLEDSAVYFCASSQTGRGGYTFGSGTRLTVV.

V is TRBV2 and J is TRBJ1-4; unclear D gene. Trimming shortened V by 5 bases and J by 3 bases, and 10 bases separated the two germline ends. The germline CDR1 and CDR2 sequences are SNHLY and FYNNEI. The CDR3 runs 14 residues. The CDR3 DNA is TGTGCCAGCAGTTACTCGGGCCCTAATGAAAAACTGTTTTTT. It specifies CASSYSGPNEKLFF.

This rearrangement joins TRBV6-1 to TRBJ2-3; maybe TRBD1 (6 bases). Germline V gives CDR1 MNHNS, CDR2 SASEGT. The CDR3 is 13 amino acids. Trimming removed 6 bases at V and 10 bases at J, with 17 bases between. The CDR3 loop is CASREDSRRAQYF. In DNA form, the CDR3 reads TGTGCCAGCAGGGAGGACAGCCGCAGGGCGCAGTATTTT.

The rearrangement links TRBV19 to TRBJ2-5, with TRBD1 as a possible D gene (6 bases). The germline V gene encodes CDR1 LNHDA and CDR2 SQIVND (reference sequence). V lost 5 bases to trimming and J lost 6 bases, with 13 bases between them. This CDR3 spans 13 amino acids. DNA for the CDR3: TGTGCCAGTAGTCAACAGGGTGGAAAGACCCAGTACTTC. As protein: CASSQQGGKTQYF.

V usage is TRBV6-5 and J usage is TRBJ2-1; possible D gene TRBD2, 6 bases. With 6 bases removed from V and 2 bases from J, the gap between germline ends came to 11 bases. The CDR3 is 14 residues long. Germline V gene lookup returns CDR1 MNHEY and CDR2 SVGAGI. DNA for the CDR3: TGTGCCAGCAGCAGGGACTTAACCTACAATGAGCAGTTCTTC. Translating it yields CASSRDLTYNEQFF.

This chain uses TRBV6-4 with TRBJ2-3, with TRBD1 identical over 9 bases. The CDR3 consists of 15 residues. Trimming took 2 bases from V and 1 from J; bases not matched to a gene: 1. Germline V CDR1 and CDR2: MRHNA, SNTAGT. DNA of the CDR3: TGTGCCAGCAGTGACCGGGACAGGGGCACAGATACGCAGTATTTT. It codes for CASSDRDRGTDTQYF.

In its sample, this clone was seen many times. The V gene is TRBV4-3, the J gene TRBJ2-2; D is possibly TRBD2 (5 bases). The CDR3 has 15 residues. The V gene lost 1 base and the J gene lost 1 base, with 7 bases spanning the gap. Germline loops: CDR1 LGHNA, CDR2 YSLEER. The CDR3 region is CASSQGRGNTGELFF. DNA of the CDR3: TGCGCCAGCAGCCAAGGCCGGGGGAACACCGGGGAGCTGTTTTTT.